The next 19 T cell receptor beta chains were all read from a single sample in a study of T cell clonality in common variable immunodeficiency. Sequencing was performed with immunoSEQ multiplex PCR; in TCRdb, only in-frame clones are kept and a portion is missing. Observed in the sample are about 39,000 clones, none of them singletons. The specimen sequenced was peripheral blood mononuclear cells. Every receptor here comes from a person aged 18 to 69 in good health.

There are a few counts of this clone. The read ends 3 residues shy of where the CDR3 ends; the end is completed using the germline J gene. The chain is built from TRBV2 and TRBJ2-1, with 13 bases that match TRBD2. The germline gives CDR1 SNHLY, CDR2 FYNNEI. This CDR3 has 15 amino acids. V dropped 8 bases and J dropped 7; count of bases not matched to a gene: 8. Here the CDR3 reads CASPRTSGSLNEQFF. CDR3 DNA (partial): TGTGCCAGCCCGCGGACTAGCGGGAGTCTTAATGAG.

This clone showed up just a few times. This clone may be a read error of a much larger clone one base away. Other DNA sequences within the sample encode an identical CDR3. The sequenced part of the CDR3 DNA is TGTGCCAGCAGCTTTGCTCTGACAGGGCAGGACACA. This encodes CASSFALTGQDT. In full, the CDR3 reads CASSFALTGQDTIYF. The rearrangement joins TRBV7-8 to TRBJ1-3; 7 bases map to TRBD1. The CDR3 is cut off 3 residues early in the read; its end comes from the germline J gene. The CDR3 runs 15 residues. In germline, CDR1 is SGHVS, CDR2 FQNEAQ.

This clone was seen at least ten times. The sequence runs out 3 residues before the end of the CDR3; the remainder is reconstructed from the germline J gene. This chain connects TRBV20-1 to TRBJ2-7; 7 nucleotides align to TRBD1. The CDR3 has 15 residues. After removal of 5 bases from V and 1 base from J, the junction contained 11 bases not matched to a gene. In germline, CDR1 is DFQATT, CDR2 SNEGSKA (reference sequence). CDR3 bases read: TGCAGTGCTGAGGGGGCCGTTGGTGTTTCCTACGAG. Translated, it gives CSAEGAVGVSYE. The full-length CDR3 reads as CSAEGAVGVSYEQYF.

This clone was seen many times. Read sequence stops 3 residues before the CDR3 end, and the germline J gene provides the missing end. This chain connects TRBV10-3 to TRBJ1-4; 8 bases match TRBD1. V shed 8 bases and J 6 bases; nucleotides not matched to a gene: 5. The CDR3 is 13 residues long. Germline CDR1 and CDR2: ENHRY and SYGVKD. CDR3 amino acids: CAIRQTGDEKLFF. The DNA read from the CDR3 is TGTGCCATCCGGCAGACAGGGGATGAAAAA.

This clone was counted many times. The CDR3 end is not reached by the read, which stops 3 residues before it; the germline J gene fills it in. The J gene is TRBJ2-7, the V gene TRBV10-1, with 8 nucleotides matching TRBD2. The V and J ends lost 4 bases and 2 bases, in that order; junction bases with no gene match: 7. The CDR3 length is 15 residues. Germline assignment: CDR1 WNHNN and CDR2 SYGVQD (reference sequence). CDR3: CASSGGSGETYEQYF. The DNA read from the CDR3 is TGCGCCAGCAGTGGAGGTAGCGGGGAAACCTACGAG.

This clone has a handful of counts. Read data end 3 residues before the CDR3 end; the end is taken from the germline J gene. V and J are TRBV18 and TRBJ2-2; TRBD1 matches at 7 bases. The CDR3 totals 14 residues. Germline values: CDR1 KGHSH, CDR2 LQKENI. CDR3 in amino acids: CASSLRQGDEKLFF. CDR3 DNA, as far as it was read: TGTGCCAGCTCACTTAGACAGGGTGATGAAAAG.

This clone was recorded at least ten times. CDR3 DNA (partial): TGTGCCAGCAGTGTCCGAAGGACAGCGGAGACG. Translating gives CASSVRRTAET. The CDR3, in full, reads CASSVRRTAETQYF. V and J are TRBV6-1 and TRBJ2-3; TRBD1 might be the D (6 bases). The CDR3 goes on 3 residues after the read ends, and that part is filled in from the germline J gene. CDR1 is MNHNS, CDR2 SASEGT, per germline. The CDR3 spans 14 residues.

This clone appeared many times. The CDR3 end falls 3 residues outside the read, so it is completed with the germline J gene. The V call is TRBV7-3, the J call TRBJ2-7; maybe TRBD1 (6 bases). Trimming took off 5 bases at V and 3 bases at J, with 17 bases between the two ends. CDR1 is SGHTA, CDR2 FQGTGA, per germline. This CDR3 contains 15 residues. The part of the CDR3 DNA that was read is TGTGCCAGCAGCACCCAGCCGGGACAACACTACGAG. It translates to CASSTQPGQHYE. The entire CDR3 protein is CASSTQPGQHYEQYF.

The table lists this clone with many counts. Read coverage stops 3 residues before the CDR3 terminus; the germline J gene supplies the remainder. The chain couples TRBV19 to TRBJ2-2; 10 nucleotides agree with TRBD1. With V trimmed by 7 bases and J by 4 bases, 6 bases remained unmatched. Germline-derived CDR1 and CDR2 are LNHDA and SQIVND (reference sequence). CDR3 size: 15 residues. The covered CDR3 bases are TGTGCCAGTACTCGGGGACAGGGGCTCACCGGGGAG. Encoded protein: CASTRGQGLTGE. The full CDR3 reads CASTRGQGLTGELFF. Drawing the rest from reference TRBV19 and TRBJ2-2, the complete variable domain is DGGITQSPKYLFRKEGQNVTLSCEQNLNHDAMYWYRQDPGQGLRLIYYSQIVNDFQKGDIAEGYSVSREKKESFPLTVTSAQKNPTAFYLCASTRGQGLTGELFFGEGSRLTVL.

Turning to this clone: With a much larger clone just one base away, this may be a read error. The read terminates 3 residues before the CDR3 end, so the remaining end is supplied by the germline J gene. This sample includes further DNA sequences coding for the same CDR3. The rearrangement links TRBV30 to TRBJ1-3; 9 bases line up with TRBD1. CDR3 length equals 14 residues. CDR1 and CDR2 (germline): GTSNPN, SVGIG (reference sequence). The DNA read from the CDR3 is TGTGCCTGGAGTGGGACAGGGGTTGGAAACACA. It specifies CAWSGTGVGNT. The entire CDR3 sequence reads CAWSGTGVGNTIYF.

In its sample, this clone was seen a few times. The sequenced fragment ends 3 residues before the CDR3 boundary, so the rest is inferred from the germline J gene. The J gene is TRBJ1-2, the V gene TRBV6-2 or TRBV6-3, with no clear D. In germline, CDR1 is MNHEY, CDR2 SVGEGT. CDR3 size: 16 residues. The sequenced part of the CDR3 DNA is TGTGCCAGCAGTTACTCGATGTCTCTAGCGGTCTACGAC. As protein: CASSYSMSLAVYD. The whole CDR3 sequence reads CASSYSMSLAVYDYTF.

In its sample, this clone was seen many times. Read data end 3 residues before the CDR3 end; the end is taken from the germline J gene. This rearrangement joins TRBV30 to TRBJ1-6; TRBD1 matches 8 bases. The CDR3 has 13 residues. Unmatched junction bases numbered 7, after V lost 5 bases and J lost 10 bases. From germline, CDR1 is GTSNPN and CDR2 SVGIG (reference sequence). CDR3 residues: CAWETGGQSPLHF. CDR3 bases read: TGTGCCTGGGAAACAGGGGGTCAATCACCC.

Details on this clone: The missing CDR3 end, 3 residues past where the read stops, is filled in from the germline J gene. The chain combines TRBV6-1 with TRBJ1-1; D unresolved. Germline CDR1 MNHNS, CDR2 SASEGT. The V gene lost 2 bases and the J gene lost 4 bases, with 8 bases spanning the gap. The CDR3 is 13 amino acids. The sequenced part of the CDR3 DNA is TGTGCCAGCAGTGAACGACTTCCCACTGAA. The encoded protein is CASSERLPTE. The full CDR3 sequence reads CASSERLPTEAFF.

About this clone: At one end the junction does not follow the germline gene, possibly because of a read error. The read gets to within 3 residues of the CDR3 end, and the germline J gene fills in the rest. The V and J genes are TRBV7-7 and TRBJ2-3; 7 nucleotides agree with TRBD1. The CDR3 totals 13 residues. Per the germline V gene, CDR1 is SSHAT and CDR2 is FNYEAQ (reference sequence). The CDR3 region is CASSSDRAETQYF. The part of the CDR3 DNA that was read is TGTGCCAGCAGCTCCGACAGGGCAGAGACG.

There are many counts of this clone. The read gets to within 3 residues of the CDR3 end, and the germline J gene fills in the rest. The J gene is TRBJ2-5, the V gene TRBV19, with TRBD2 matching 9 bases. This CDR3 comprises 14 residues. Germline loops: CDR1 LNHDA, CDR2 SQIVND (reference sequence). The ends lost 5 bases at V and 4 bases at J; junction bases unmatched: 5. CDR3 amino acids: CASSRLAGRETQYF. CDR3 DNA (partial): TGTGCCAGTAGTCGGCTAGCGGGAAGAGAGACC.

This clone was seen at least ten times. The sequenced fragment ends 3 residues before the CDR3 boundary, so the rest is inferred from the germline J gene. V usage is TRBV7-8 and J usage is TRBJ2-1; 10 bases line up with TRBD1. Germline loops: CDR1 SGHVS, CDR2 FQNEAQ. The junction had 9 bases not matched to a gene; V was cut back by 7 bases and J by 6 bases. CDR3 length: 15 amino acids. CDR3 region: CASNRGQGLINEQFF. The covered CDR3 bases are TGTGCCAGCAATAGGGGACAGGGGCTGATCAATGAG.

This clone was detected a few times. The CDR3 end is not reached by the read, which stops 3 residues before it; the germline J gene fills it in. Other DNA sequences in this specimen translate into the identical CDR3. The chain couples TRBV18 to TRBJ1-1; D possibly corresponds to TRBD1 (5 bases). There are 16 residues in the CDR3. V dropped 3 bases and J dropped 0 bases, with 14 bases sitting between them. The germline CDR1 and CDR2 sequences are KGHSH and LQKENI. CDR3 bases read: TGTGCCAGCTCACCTGATAAGACAGACCTGAACACTGAA. Its translation: CASSPDKTDLNTE. The CDR3 reads in full as CASSPDKTDLNTEAFF.

Many counts were recorded for this clone. The CDR3 extends 3 residues past the end of the read, so its final part is completed from the germline J gene. This chain connects TRBV6-1 to TRBJ1-2, with D unclear. Between the trimmed V and J ends, which lost 6 bases and 4 bases, there was a span of 15 bases. Germline V gives CDR1 MNHNS, CDR2 SASEGT. The CDR3 contains 14 residues. The CDR3 bases that were read are TGTGCCAGCAGGGAAACGTCACAAACCTATGGC. Its translation is CASRETSQTYG. The entire CDR3 reads CASRETSQTYGYTF.

Many counts were recorded for this clone. The read ends 3 residues early relative to the CDR3; the germline J gene fills the gap. The V gene is TRBV20-1, the J gene TRBJ1-1; 7 bases map to TRBD1. The CDR3 has 13 amino acids. V lost 4 bases and J lost 3; bases outside the gene matches: 5. The V gene's germline CDR1 is DFQATT and CDR2 SNEGSKA (reference sequence). The CDR3 DNA, read in part, is TGCAGTGCTACTTTAGACAGGGACACTGAA. Its translation: CSATLDRDTE. The whole CDR3 reads CSATLDRDTEAFF.